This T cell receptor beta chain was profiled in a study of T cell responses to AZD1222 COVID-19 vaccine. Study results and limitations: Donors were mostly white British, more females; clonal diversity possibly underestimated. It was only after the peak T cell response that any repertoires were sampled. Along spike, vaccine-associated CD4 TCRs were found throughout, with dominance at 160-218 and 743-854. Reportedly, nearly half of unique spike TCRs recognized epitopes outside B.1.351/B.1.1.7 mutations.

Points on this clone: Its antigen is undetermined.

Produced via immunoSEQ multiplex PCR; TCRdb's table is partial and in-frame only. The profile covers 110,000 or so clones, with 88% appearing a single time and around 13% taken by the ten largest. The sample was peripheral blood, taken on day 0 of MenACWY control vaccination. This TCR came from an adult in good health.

This chain's CDR3 is CASSYELASYNEQFF. CDR3 nucleotide sequence: TGTGCCAGCAGTTACGAACTGGCCTCCTACAATGAGCAGTTCTTC. The chain carries TRBV6-2 or TRBV6-3 and TRBJ2-1; the D is unclear. The V end lost 2 bases, the J end lost 0 bases, and 8 bases lay between the germline ends. The CDR3 is 15 amino acids. CDR1 MNHEY and CDR2 SVGEGT come from the germline V gene.